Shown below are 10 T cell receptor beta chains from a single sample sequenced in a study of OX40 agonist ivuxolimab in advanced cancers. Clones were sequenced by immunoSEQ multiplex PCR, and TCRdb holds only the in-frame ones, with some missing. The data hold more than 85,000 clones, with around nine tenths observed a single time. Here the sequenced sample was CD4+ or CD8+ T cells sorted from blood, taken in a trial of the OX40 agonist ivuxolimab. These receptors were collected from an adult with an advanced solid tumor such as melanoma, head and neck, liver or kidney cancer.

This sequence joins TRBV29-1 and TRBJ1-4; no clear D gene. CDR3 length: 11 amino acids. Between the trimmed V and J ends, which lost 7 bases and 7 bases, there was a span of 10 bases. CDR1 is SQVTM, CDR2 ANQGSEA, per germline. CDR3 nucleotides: TGCAGCGGCTTGAAGGGTGAAAAACTGTTTTTT. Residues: CSGLKGEKLFF.

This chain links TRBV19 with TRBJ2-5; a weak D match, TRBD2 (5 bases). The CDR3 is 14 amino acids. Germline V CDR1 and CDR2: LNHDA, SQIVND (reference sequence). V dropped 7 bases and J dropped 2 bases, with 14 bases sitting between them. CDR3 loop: CASKPGRLQETQYF. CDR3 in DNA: TGTGCCAGTAAACCGGGCAGACTACAAGAGACCCAGTACTTC.

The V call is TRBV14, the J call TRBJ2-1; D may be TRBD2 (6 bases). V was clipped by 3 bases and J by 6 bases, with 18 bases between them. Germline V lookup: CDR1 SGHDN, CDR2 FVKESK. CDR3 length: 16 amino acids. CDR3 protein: CASSQRRDPLSNEQFF. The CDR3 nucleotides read TGTGCCAGCAGCCAGAGGCGGGACCCCCTGTCCAATGAGCAGTTCTTC.

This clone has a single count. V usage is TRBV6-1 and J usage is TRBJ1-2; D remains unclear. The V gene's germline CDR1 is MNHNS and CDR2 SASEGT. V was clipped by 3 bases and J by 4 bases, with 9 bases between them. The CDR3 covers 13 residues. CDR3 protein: CASSERGTYGYTF. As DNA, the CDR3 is TGTGCCAGCAGTGAGCGGGGAACCTATGGCTACACCTTC.

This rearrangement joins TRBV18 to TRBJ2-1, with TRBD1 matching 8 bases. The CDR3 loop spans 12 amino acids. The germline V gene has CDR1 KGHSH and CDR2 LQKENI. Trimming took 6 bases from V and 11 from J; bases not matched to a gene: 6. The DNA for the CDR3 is TGTGCCAGCTCCCCGACAGGGGAAAAGCAGTTCTTC. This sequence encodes CASSPTGEKQFF. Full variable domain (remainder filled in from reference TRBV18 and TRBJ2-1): NAGVMQNPRHLVRRRGQEARLRCSPMKGHSHVYWYRQLPEEGLKFMVYLQKENIIDESGMPKERFSAEFPKEGPSILRIQQVVRGDSAAYFCASSPTGEKQFFGPGTRLTVL.

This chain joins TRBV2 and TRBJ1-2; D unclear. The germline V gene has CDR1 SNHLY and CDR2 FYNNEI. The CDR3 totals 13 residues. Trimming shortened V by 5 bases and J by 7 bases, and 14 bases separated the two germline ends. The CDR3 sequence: CASSSDTAGGYTF. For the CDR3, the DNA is TGTGCCAGCAGTTCCGACACCGCCGGTGGCTACACCTTC.

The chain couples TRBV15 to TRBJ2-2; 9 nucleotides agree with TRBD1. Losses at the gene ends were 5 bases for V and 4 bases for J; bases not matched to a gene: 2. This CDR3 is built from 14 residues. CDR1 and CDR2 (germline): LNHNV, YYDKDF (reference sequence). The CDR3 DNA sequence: TGTGCCACCAGCCACAGGGGGCGCACCGGGGAGCTGTTTTTT. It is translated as CATSHRGRTGELFF.

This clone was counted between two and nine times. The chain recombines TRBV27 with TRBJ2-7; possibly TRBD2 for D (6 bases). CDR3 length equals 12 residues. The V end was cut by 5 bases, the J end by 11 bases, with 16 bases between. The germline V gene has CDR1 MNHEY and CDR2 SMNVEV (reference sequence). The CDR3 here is CASSTTGTGEYF. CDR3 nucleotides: TGTGCCAGCAGTACAACCGGGACTGGGGAGTACTTC.

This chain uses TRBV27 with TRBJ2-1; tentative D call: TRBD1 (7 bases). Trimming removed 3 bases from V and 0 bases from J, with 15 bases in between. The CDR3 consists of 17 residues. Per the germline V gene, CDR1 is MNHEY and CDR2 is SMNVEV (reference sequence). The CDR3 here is CASSFKPGGNSYNEQFF. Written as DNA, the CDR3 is TGTGCCAGCAGTTTCAAACCAGGGGGGAACTCCTACAATGAGCAGTTCTTC.

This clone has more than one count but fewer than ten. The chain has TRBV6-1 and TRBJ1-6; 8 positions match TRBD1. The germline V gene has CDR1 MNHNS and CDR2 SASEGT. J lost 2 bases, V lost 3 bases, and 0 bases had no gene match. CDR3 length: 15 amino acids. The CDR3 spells CASSEGQAYNSPLHF. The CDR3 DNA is TGTGCCAGCAGTGAGGGACAGGCCTATAATTCACCCCTCCACTTT.